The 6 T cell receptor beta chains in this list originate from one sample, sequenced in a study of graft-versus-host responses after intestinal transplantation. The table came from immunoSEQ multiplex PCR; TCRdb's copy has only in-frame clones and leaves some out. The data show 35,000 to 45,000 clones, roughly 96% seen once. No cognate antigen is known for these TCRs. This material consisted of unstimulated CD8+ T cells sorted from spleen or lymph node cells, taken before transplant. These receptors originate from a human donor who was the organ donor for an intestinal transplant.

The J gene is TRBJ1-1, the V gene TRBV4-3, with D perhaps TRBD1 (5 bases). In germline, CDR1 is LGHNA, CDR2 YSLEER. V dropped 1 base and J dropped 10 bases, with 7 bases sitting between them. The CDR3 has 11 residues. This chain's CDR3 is CASSQGGRAFF. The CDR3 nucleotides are TGCGCCAGCAGCCAAGGGGGCCGAGCTTTCTTT.

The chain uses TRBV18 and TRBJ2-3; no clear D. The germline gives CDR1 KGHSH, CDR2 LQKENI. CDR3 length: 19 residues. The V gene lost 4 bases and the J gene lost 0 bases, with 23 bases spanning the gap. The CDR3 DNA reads TGTGCCAGCTCACTAGAACGGCCCCACTGGGGTCCTAGCACAGATACGCAGTATTTT. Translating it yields CASSLERPHWGPSTDTQYF.

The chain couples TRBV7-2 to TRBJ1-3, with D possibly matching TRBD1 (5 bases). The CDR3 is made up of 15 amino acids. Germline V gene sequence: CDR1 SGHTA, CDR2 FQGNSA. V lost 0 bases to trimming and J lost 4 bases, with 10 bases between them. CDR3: CASSLAAGKGNTIYF. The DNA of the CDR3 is TGTGCCAGCAGCTTAGCTGCAGGGAAAGGAAACACCATATATTTT.

CDR3 protein: CASSYSVGAGYEQYF. The CDR3 DNA reads as TGTGCCAGCAGTTACTCTGTGGGGGCGGGCTACGAGCAGTACTTC. V gene TRBV6-5 combines with J gene TRBJ2-7, with a possible D match to TRBD1 (6 bases). The V end was cut by 0 bases, the J end by 3 bases, with 12 bases between. Germline CDR1 MNHEY, CDR2 SVGAGI. This CDR3 has 15 residues.

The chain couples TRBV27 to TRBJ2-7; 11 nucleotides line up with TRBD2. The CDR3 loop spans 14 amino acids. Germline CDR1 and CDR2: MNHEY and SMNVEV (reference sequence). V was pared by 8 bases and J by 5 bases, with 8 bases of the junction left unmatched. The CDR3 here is CASGSGGALDEQYF. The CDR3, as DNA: TGTGCCAGCGGTAGCGGGGGGGCGTTGGACGAGCAGTACTTC.

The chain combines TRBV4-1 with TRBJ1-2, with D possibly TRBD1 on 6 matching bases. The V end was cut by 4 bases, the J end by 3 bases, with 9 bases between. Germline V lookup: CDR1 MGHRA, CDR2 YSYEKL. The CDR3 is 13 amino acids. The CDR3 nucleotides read TGCGCCAGCAGCCCTACAGGGCACTATGGCTACACCTTC. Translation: CASSPTGHYGYTF.